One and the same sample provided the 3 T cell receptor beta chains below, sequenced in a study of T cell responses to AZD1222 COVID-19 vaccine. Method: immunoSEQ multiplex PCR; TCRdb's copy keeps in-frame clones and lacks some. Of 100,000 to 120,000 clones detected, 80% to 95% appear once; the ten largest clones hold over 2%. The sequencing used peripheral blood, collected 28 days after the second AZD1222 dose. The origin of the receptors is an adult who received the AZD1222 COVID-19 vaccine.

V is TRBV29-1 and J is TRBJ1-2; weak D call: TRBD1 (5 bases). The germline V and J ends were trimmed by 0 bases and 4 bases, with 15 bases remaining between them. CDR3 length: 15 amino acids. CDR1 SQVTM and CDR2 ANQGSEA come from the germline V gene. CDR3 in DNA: TGCAGCGTTGAAGATCAGATCAGGGAGGGCTATGGCTACACCTTC. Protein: CSVEDQIREGYGYTF.

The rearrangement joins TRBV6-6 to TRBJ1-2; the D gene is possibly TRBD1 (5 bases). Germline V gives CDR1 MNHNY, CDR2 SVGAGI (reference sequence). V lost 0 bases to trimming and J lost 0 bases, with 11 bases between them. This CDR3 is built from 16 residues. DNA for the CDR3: TGTGCCAGCAGTTACTCGCCAGGGTTAGCTAACTATGGCTACACCTTC. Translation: CASSYSPGLANYGYTF.

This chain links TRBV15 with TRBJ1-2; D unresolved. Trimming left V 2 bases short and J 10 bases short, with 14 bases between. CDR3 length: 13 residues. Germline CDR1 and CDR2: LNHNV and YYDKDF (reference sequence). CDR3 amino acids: CATSRSGKSLYTF. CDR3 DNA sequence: TGTGCCACCAGCAGATCCGGAAAAAGCCTCTACACCTTC.